The present T cell receptor (beta chain) was sequenced within a study of vaccination and CD4 T cells after COVID-19. The junction had 5 bases not matched to a gene; V was cut back by 3 bases and J by 9 bases. The CDR3 spans 13 residues. Germline loops: CDR1 DFQATT, CDR2 SNEGSKA (reference sequence). In the case of this clonotype: The target antigen is unknown.

At the Johns Hopkins FTIC core, DNA taken from cultured CD4+ T cells was sequenced by way of the Oncomine TCR Beta short-read assay. TCRdb fed the PCR reads into MiXCR, producing one record per CDR3 protein. The data show under 15,000 distinct CDR3 sequences, with approximately 57% seen just once and approximately 12% held by the top ten. Described treatment: roughly 10-day PBMC culture with coronavirus spike peptide pools or control peptides (ViraFEST assay). The V call is TRBV20-1, the J call TRBJ2-1, with 10 bases matching TRBD2. This receptor was identified in a human donor who had recovered from COVID-19. Specimen: CD4+ T cells from blood, cultured in vitro. This CDR3 reads CSASSLAGVEQFF. CDR3 DNA: TGCAGTGCTAGCTCGCTAGCGGGAGTTGAGCAGTTCTTC.